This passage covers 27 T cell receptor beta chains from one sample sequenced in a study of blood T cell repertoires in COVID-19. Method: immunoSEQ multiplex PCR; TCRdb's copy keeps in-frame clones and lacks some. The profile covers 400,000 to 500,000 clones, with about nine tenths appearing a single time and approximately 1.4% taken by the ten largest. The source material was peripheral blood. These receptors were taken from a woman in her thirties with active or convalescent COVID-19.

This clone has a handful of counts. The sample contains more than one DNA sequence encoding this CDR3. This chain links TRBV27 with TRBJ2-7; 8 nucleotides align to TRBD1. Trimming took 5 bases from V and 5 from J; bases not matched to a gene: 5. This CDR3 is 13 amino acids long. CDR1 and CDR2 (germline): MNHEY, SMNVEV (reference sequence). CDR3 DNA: TGTGCCAGCAGTAGACAGGGGAGCAACGAGCAGTACTTC. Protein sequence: CASSRQGSNEQYF.

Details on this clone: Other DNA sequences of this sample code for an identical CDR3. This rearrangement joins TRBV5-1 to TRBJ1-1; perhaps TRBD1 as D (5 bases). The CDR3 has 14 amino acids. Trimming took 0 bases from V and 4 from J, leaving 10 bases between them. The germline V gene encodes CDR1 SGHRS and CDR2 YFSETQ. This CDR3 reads CASSLASGGTEAFF. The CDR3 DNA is TGCGCCAGCAGCTTGGCGTCCGGGGGCACTGAAGCTTTCTTT.

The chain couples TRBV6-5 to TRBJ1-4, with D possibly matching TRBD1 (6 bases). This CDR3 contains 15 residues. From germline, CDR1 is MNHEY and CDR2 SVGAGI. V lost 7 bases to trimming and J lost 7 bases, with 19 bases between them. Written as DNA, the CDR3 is TGTGCCAGCAAAATACAGGGCGGGGGCCCTGAAAAACTGTTTTTT. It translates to CASKIQGGGPEKLFF.

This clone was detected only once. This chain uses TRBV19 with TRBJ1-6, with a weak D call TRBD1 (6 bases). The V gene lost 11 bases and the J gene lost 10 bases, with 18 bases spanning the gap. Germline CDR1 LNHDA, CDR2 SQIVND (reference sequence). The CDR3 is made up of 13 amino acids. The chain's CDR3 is CACYRVKDSPLHF. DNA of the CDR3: TGTGCCTGTTACAGGGTGAAGGACTCACCCCTCCACTTT. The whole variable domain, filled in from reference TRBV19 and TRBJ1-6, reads DGGITQSPKYLFRKEGQNVTLSCEQNLNHDAMYWYRQDPGQGLRLIYYSQIVNDFQKGDIAEGYSVSREKKESFPLTVTSAQKNPTAFYLCACYRVKDSPLHFGNGTRLTVT.

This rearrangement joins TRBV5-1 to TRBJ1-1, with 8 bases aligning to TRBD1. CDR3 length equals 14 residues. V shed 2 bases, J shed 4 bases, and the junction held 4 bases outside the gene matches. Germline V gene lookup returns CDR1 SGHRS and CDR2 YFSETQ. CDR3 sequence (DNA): TGCGCCAGCAGCTTAACTACAGGGGGCACTGAAGCTTTCTTT. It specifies CASSLTTGGTEAFF.

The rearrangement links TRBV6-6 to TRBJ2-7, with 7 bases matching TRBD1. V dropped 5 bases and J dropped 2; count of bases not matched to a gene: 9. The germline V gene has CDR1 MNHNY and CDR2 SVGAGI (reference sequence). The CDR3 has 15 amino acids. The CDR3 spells CASSDRQGITYEQYF. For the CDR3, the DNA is TGTGCCAGCAGTGACCGACAGGGAATAACCTACGAGCAGTACTTC.

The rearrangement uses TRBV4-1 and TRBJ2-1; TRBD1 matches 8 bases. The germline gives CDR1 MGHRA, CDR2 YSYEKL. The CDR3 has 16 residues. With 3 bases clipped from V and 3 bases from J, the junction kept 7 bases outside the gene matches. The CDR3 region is CASSHEGTGNYNEQFF. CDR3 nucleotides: TGCGCCAGCAGCCACGAAGGGACAGGAAACTACAATGAGCAGTTCTTC.

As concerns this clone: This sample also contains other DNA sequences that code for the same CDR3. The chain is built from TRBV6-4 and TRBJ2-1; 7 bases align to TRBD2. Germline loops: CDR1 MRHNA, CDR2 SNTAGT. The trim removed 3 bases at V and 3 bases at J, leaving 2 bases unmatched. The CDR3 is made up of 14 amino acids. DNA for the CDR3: TGTGCCAGCAGTGATGGGGGGGGCTACAATGAGCAGTTCTTC. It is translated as CASSDGGGYNEQFF.

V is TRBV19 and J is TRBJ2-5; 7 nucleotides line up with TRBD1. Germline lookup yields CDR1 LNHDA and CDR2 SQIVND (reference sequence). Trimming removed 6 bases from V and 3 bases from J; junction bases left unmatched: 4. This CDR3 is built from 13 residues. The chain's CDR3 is CASRVTGEETQYF. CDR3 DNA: TGTGCCAGTAGGGTTACAGGGGAAGAGACCCAGTACTTC.

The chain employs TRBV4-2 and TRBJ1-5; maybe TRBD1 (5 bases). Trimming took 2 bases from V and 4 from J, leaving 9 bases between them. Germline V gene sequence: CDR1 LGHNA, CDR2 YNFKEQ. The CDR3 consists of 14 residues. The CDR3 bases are TGTGCCAGCAGCCAAAGGGCAGGGAATCAGCCCCAGCATTTT. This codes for CASSQRAGNQPQHF.

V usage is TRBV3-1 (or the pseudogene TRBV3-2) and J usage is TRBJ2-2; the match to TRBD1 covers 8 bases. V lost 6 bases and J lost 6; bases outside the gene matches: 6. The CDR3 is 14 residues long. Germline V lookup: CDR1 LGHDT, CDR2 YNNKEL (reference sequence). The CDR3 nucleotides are TGTGCCAGCAGTTCCGACAGGGGACCCGGGGAGCTGTTTTTT. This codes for CASSSDRGPGELFF.

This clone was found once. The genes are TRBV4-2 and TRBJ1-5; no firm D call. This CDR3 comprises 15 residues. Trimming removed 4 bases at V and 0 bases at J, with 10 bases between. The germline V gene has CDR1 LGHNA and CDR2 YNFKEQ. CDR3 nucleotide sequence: TGTGCCAGCAGCCGAGTGAGAGATAGCAATCAGCCCCAGCATTTT. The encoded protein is CASSRVRDSNQPQHF.

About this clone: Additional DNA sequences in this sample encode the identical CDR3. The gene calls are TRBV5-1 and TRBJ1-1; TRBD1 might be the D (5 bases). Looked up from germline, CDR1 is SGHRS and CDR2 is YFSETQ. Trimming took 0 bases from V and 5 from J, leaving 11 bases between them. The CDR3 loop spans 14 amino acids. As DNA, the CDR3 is TGCGCCAGCAGCTTGGCGTCGGGGGGTACTGAAGCTTTCTTT. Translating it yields CASSLASGGTEAFF.

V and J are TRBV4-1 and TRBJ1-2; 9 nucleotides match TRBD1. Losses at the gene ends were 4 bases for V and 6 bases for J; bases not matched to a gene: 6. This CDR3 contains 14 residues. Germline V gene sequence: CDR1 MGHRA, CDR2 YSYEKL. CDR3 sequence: CASSRQGTGNGYTF. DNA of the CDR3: TGCGCCAGCAGCCGACAAGGGACAGGGAATGGCTACACCTTC.

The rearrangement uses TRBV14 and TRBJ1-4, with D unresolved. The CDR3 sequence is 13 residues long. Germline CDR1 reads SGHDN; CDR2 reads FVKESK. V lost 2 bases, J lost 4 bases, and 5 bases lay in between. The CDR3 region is CASSQQVNEKLFF. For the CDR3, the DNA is TGTGCCAGCAGCCAACAGGTTAATGAAAAACTGTTTTTT.

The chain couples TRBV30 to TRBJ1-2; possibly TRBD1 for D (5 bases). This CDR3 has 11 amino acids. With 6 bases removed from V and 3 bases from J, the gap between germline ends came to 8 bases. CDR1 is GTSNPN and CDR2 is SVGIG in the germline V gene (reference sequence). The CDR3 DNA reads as TGTGCCTGCTGGGGCGACTATGGCTACACCTTC. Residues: CACWGDYGYTF. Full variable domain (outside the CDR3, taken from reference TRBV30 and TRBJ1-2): SQTIHQWPATLVQPVGSPLSLECTVEGTSNPNLYWYRQAAGRGLQLLFYSVGIGQISSEVPQNLSASRPQDRQFILSSKKLLLSDSGFYLCACWGDYGYTFGSGTRLTVV.

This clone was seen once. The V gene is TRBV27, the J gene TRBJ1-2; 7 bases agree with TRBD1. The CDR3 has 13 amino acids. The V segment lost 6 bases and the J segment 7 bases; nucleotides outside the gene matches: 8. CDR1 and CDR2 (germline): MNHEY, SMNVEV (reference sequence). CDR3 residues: CASRETGVIGYTF. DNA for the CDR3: TGTGCCAGCAGGGAAACAGGGGTGATTGGCTACACCTTC.

As DNA, the CDR3 is TGTGCCAGCTCACTTAACGGGGGGGCTGTCGGCACTGAAGCTTTCTTT. Translated: CASSLNGGAVGTEAFF. The chain combines TRBV18 with TRBJ1-1; D perhaps matches TRBD1 (6 bases). The V gene's germline CDR1 is KGHSH and CDR2 LQKENI. This CDR3 is 16 amino acids long. V lost 4 bases to trimming and J lost 4 bases, with 19 bases between them.

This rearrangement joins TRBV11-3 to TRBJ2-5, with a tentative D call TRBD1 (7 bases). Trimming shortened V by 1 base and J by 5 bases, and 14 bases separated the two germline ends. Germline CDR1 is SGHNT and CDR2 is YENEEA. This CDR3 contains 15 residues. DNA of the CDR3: TGTGCCAGCAGCTTAGCTGCAGGGGGAGGCGAGACCCAGTACTTC. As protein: CASSLAAGGGETQYF.

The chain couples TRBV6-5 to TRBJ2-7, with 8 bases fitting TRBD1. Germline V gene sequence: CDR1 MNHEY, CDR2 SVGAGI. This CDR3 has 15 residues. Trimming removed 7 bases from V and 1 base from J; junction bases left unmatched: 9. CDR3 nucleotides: TGTGCCAGCAAACCCGGACAGGGCCAATCCTACGAGCAGTACTTC. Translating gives CASKPGQGQSYEQYF.

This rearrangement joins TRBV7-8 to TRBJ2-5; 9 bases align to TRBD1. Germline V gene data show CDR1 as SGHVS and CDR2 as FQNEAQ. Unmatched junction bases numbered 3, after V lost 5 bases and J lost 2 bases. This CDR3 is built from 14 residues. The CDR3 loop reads CASSPGQGQETQYF. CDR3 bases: TGTGCCAGCAGCCCCGGACAGGGGCAAGAGACCCAGTACTTC.

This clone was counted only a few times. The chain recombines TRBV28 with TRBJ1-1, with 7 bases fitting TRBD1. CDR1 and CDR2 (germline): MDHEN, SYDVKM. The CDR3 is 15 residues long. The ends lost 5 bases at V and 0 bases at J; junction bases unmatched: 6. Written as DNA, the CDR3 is TGTGCCAGCAGTATAGCAGGGGGACTGAACACTGAAGCTTTCTTT. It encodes CASSIAGGLNTEAFF. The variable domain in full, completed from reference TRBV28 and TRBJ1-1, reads DVKVTQSSRYLVKRTGEKVFLECVQDMDHENMFWYRQDPGLGLRLIYFSYDVKMKEKGDIPEGYSVSREKKERFSLILESASTNQTSMYLCASSIAGGLNTEAFFGQGTRLTVV.

The CDR3 region has the DNA TGTGCCAGTAGTACGATAGCGGGGGTTATGTCCTACGAGCAGTACTTC. It encodes CASSTIAGVMSYEQYF. The chain combines TRBV19 with TRBJ2-7; 9 bases are a match to TRBD2. The ends lost 4 bases at V and 1 base at J; junction bases unmatched: 8. CDR1 and CDR2 (germline): LNHDA, SQIVND (reference sequence). CDR3 size: 16 residues.

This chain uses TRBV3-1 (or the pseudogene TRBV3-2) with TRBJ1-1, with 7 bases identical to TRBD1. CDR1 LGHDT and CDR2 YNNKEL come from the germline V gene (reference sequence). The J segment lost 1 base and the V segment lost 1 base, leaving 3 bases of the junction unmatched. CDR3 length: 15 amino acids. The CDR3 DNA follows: TGTGCCAGCAGCCAAGGGACAGGACCGAACACTGAAGCTTTCTTT. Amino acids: CASSQGTGPNTEAFF.

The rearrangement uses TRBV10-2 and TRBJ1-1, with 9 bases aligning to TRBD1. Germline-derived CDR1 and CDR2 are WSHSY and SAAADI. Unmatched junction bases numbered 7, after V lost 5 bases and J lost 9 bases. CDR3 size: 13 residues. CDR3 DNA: TGCGCCAGCAGTCCTACGGGACAGGGCCAAGCTTTCTTT. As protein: CASSPTGQGQAFF.

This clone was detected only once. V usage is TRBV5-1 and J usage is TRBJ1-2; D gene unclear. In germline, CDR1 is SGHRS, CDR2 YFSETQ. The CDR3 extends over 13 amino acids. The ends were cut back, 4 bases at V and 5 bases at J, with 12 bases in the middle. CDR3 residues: CASSMTREYGYTF. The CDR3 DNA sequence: TGCGCCAGCAGCATGACACGGGAATATGGCTACACCTTC.

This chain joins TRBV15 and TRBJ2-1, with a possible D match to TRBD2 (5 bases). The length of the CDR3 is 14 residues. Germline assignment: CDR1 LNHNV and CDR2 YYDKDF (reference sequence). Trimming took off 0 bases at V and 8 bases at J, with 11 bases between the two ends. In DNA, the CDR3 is TGTGCCACCAGCAGAGATGTTTCCGGGGATGAGCAGTTCTTC. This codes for CATSRDVSGDEQFF.